This TCR beta chain was identified during a study of T cell responses to AZD1222 COVID-19 vaccine (dated by TCRdb to the early 2020s). The study in broad terms: Because spike-specific TCR depth and breadth did not differ between the two schedules, AZD1222 recipients who got a second dose at roughly 4 weeks were pooled with those who got a second dose at roughly 12 weeks. TCR sequencing was performed for roughly 250 trial participants, of whom 207 were given two doses of AZD1222 and some 25 were given two doses of MenACWY control vaccine. Trial participants were enrolled into age subgroups of 18-55, 56-69 and 70-plus years, which contained approximately 150, 28 and 58 TCR-sequenced participants, respectively. The study at large found these results: Nearly half of unique spike-specific TCRs reportedly recognized epitopes outside regions mutated in the B.1.351 and B.1.1.7 variants. Participants were mostly white British and included more females than males, and it was suggested by the authors that clonal diversity may have been underestimated. No day 14 peak-response samples were available, so repertoires were characterized only after the peak T cell response. After two AZD1222 doses, spike-specific TCR breadth and depth were significantly higher than at day 0 and than in MenACWY recipients. The vaccine-associated CD4 TCRs covered the entire spike protein, and the dominant responses fell in regions 160-218 and 743-854. In the small 56-69-year group, the increase in depth fell short of significance, most likely because of low power. Only six AZD1222 recipients were SARS-CoV-2 seropositive at baseline, limiting conclusions about previously exposed vaccinees.

Reading the germline V gene (reference sequence) gives CDR1 LNHDA and CDR2 SQIVND. Ends trimmed: V by 4 bases, J by 4 bases; bases unmatched to a gene: 14. Including the terminal cysteine and phenylalanine, the CDR3 comprises 17 residues. Only CDR3 DNA remains: 51 bases, in frame from the first base. The CDR3 regions of human TCRbeta chains were analyzed by immunosequencing. As for how the authors treated the data: Repertoire TCRs were matched against a reference library of SARS-CoV-2-specific TCRs generated with the MIRA antigen-specificity platform. Breadth was defined as the fraction of unique TCRs that were SARS-CoV-2-associated, and depth was defined as the fraction of total T cells that were SARS-CoV-2-associated. Using the MIRA data, each spike-specific TCR was mapped to the spike region that the TCR reacts to and placed in a CD4 or CD8 class. Log10-transformed breadth and depth values were compared by one-way ANOVA with Sidak's multiple comparisons tests. The table comes from immuneACCESS by way of TCRdb, which keeps in-frame sequences with V and J called. Part of the clones is missing from these tables; in studies checked, under half for an unresolved V gene and the rest for unknown reasons. V and J calls plus clone size are reproduced from that table; the DNA served to infer D and trimming. Present in this sample are 97,000 or so clones, approximately 88% of which were seen just once. About 3% of the sample comes from the top ten.

With regard to this clone: Its target antigen remains unknown. Per-base quality was not reported, and no clone a single base away is much larger than it.

Reading the label with the study, this specimen's time point is: baseline before first vaccination. The vaccinee samples were drawn from two UK trials, COV001 and COV002, one of which was a single-blind randomized controlled phase 2/3 trial testing AZD1222 (ChAdOx1 nCoV-19) in healthy adults. For TCRbeta chain sequencing, PBMC samples from trial participants were taken at day 0 and at day 28 after the second dose. The TCR comes from an adult in good health. The chain joins TRBV19 to TRBJ2-7; 9 of the junction bases match TRBD1. The material was peripheral blood, obtained on day 0 of AZD1222 vaccination. For the CDR3, the sequence is CASSKLPTGTGKYEQYF. The nucleotide sequence is TGTGCCAGTAGTAAACTTCCTACCGGGACAGGGAAGTACGAGCAGTACTTC.